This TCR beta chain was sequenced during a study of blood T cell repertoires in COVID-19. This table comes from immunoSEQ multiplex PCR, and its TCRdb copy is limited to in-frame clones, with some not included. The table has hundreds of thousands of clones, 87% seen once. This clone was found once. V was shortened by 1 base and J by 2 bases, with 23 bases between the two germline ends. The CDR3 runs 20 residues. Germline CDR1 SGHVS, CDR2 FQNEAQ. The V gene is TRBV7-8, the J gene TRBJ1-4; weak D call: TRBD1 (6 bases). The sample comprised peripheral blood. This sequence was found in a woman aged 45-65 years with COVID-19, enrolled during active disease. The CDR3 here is CASSLGVGDTDLSTNEKLFF. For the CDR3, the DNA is TGTGCCAGCAGCTTAGGGGTGGGGGACACGGACTTATCGACTAATGAAAAACTGTTTTTT.